This T cell receptor (beta chain) was captured in a study of metastatic and nonmetastatic thyroid tumors. Study summary: Across blood and tumor or nodule tissue, repertoires from malignant and benign thyroid patients were compared with one another. The study, taken as a whole, reports: A significant increase in TCR beta diversity was reportedly seen in malignant thyroid tumors relative to benign nodules, in blood and tumor.

TCRdb called clones again from the PCR reads with MiXCR. The repertoire consists of about 38,000 clones, with 28% occurring once and the leading ten covering around 9.9%. A remark on this clone: Its matching antigen is unknown.

Every patient was untreated before thyroid surgery. Germline V lookup: CDR1 SGHAT, CDR2 FQNNGV. Trimming took 5 bases from V and 6 from J; bases not matched to a gene: 7. The CDR3 loop spans 15 amino acids. The chain couples TRBV11-2 to TRBJ1-4, with 9 nucleotides matching TRBD1. The source of this sequence is a male donor with papillary thyroid cancer or a benign thyroid nodule (not recorded which). Some clones in this sample may be carry-over from other donors' samples. Sequenced input: blood. CDR3 DNA: TGTGCCAGCAGCCTGGGGGACAGGGATTATGAAAAACTGTTTTTT. Encoded protein: CASSLGDRDYEKLFF. The full variable domain, its missing parts supplied by reference TRBV11-2 and TRBJ1-4, is EAGVAQSPRYKIIEKRQSVAFWCNPISGHATLYWYQQILGQGPKLLIQFQNNGVVDDSQLPKDRFSAERLKGVDSTLKIQPAKLEDSAVYLCASSLGDRDYEKLFFGSGTQLSVL.